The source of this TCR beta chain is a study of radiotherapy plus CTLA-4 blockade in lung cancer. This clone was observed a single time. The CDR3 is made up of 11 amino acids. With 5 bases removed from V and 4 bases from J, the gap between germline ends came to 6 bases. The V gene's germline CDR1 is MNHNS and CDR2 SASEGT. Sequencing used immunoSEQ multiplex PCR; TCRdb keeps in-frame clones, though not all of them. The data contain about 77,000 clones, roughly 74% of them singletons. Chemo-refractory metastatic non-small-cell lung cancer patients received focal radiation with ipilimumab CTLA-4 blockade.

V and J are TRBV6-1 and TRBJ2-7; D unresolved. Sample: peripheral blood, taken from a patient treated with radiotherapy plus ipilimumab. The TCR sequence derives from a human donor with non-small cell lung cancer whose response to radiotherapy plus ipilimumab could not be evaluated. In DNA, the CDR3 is TGTGCCAGCAGTTCGTTATACGAGCAGTACTTC. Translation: CASSSLYEQYF.